The 16 T cell receptor beta chains below come from one sample, sequenced in a study of blood T cell repertoires in COVID-19. The repertoire was sequenced with immunoSEQ multiplex PCR; TCRdb's copy has only in-frame clones and lacks some. This repertoire shows 270,000 or so clones, approximately 83% found once; its top ten account for about 3%. The sample taken for sequencing was PBMCs or T cells enriched from blood (not recorded which). Receptors were obtained from a man between 45 and 60 years old who had recovered from COVID-19.

V and J are TRBV5-6 and TRBJ1-2; TRBD1 aligns across 7 bases. Germline CDR1 reads SGHDT; CDR2 reads YYEEEE. Trimming removed 1 base from V and 3 bases from J; junction bases left unmatched: 6. CDR3 size: 15 residues. The CDR3 sequence is CASSLSGQGDYGYTF. CDR3 bases: TGTGCCAGCAGCTTGTCGGGGCAGGGGGACTATGGCTACACCTTC. The complete variable domain, with remaining parts taken from reference TRBV5-6 and TRBJ1-2, reads DAGVTQSPTHLIKTRGQQVTLRCSPKSGHDTVSWYQQALGQGPQFIFQYYEEEERQRGNFPDRFSGHQFPNYSSELNVNALLLGDSALYLCASSLSGQGDYGYTFGSGTRLTVV.

The chain is built from TRBV2 and TRBJ1-2; 12 nucleotides align to TRBD1. Germline CDR1 reads SNHLY; CDR2 reads FYNNEI. The V segment lost 10 bases and the J segment 9 bases; nucleotides outside the gene matches: 12. CDR3 length: 14 residues. The CDR3 DNA reads TGTGCCACCACAGTTTGGGACAGGGGGCCTAGCTACACCTTC. The encoded protein is CATTVWDRGPSYTF.

This chain uses TRBV7-9 with TRBJ1-2, with D perhaps TRBD1 (6 bases). This CDR3 spans 15 amino acids. Per the germline V gene, CDR1 is SEHNR and CDR2 is FQNEAQ (reference sequence). Trimming took off 5 bases at V and 3 bases at J, with 16 bases between the two ends. CDR3 sequence: CASSLSGARDYGYTF. The CDR3 region has the DNA TGTGCCAGCAGCCTCTCAGGGGCCCGGGACTATGGCTACACCTTC. The full variable domain, with the rest looked up from reference TRBV7-9 and TRBJ1-2, is DTGVSQNPRHKITKRGQNVTFRCDPISEHNRLYWYRQTLGQGPEFLTYFQNEAQLEKSRLLSDRFSAERPKGSFSTLEIQRTEQGDSAMYLCASSLSGARDYGYTFGSGTRLTVV.

V usage is TRBV6-1 and J usage is TRBJ2-3; the D gene is possibly TRBD2 (5 bases). Per the germline V gene, CDR1 is MNHNS and CDR2 is SASEGT. V lost 1 base to trimming and J lost 1 base, with 6 bases between them. CDR3 length: 14 residues. CDR3 DNA: TGTGCCAGCAGTGAAGGGACTCGCACAGATACGCAGTATTTT. Translated, it gives CASSEGTRTDTQYF.

For this clone: Additional DNA sequences in this sample encode the identical CDR3. V usage is TRBV7-2 and J usage is TRBJ1-2; maybe TRBD1 (5 bases). The ends were cut back, 1 base at V and 6 bases at J, with 9 bases in the middle. The V gene's germline CDR1 is SGHTA and CDR2 FQGNSA. This CDR3 has 13 amino acids. The CDR3, as DNA: TGTGCCAGCAGCTTAGGCAGGGCGGATGGCTACACCTTC. Protein sequence: CASSLGRADGYTF.

This chain uses TRBV12-3 or TRBV12-4 with TRBJ1-1, with D uncertain. The CDR3 runs 12 residues. V was trimmed by 2 bases and J by 11 bases, leaving 12 bases between them. CDR3 nucleotides: TGTGCCAGCAGTTTAAATAGGGCGGGCGCTTTCTTT. Translation: CASSLNRAGAFF.

This clone turned up a few times. The chain recombines TRBV9 with TRBJ2-7; D perhaps matches TRBD2 (5 bases). There are 16 residues in the CDR3. V lost 4 bases and J 2 bases, leaving 19 bases between the germline ends. CDR1 and CDR2 from the germline V gene are SGDLS and YYNGEE. Here the CDR3 reads CASSKEGEVYTYEQYF. CDR3 in DNA: TGTGCCAGCAGCAAAGAGGGCGAAGTCTATACCTACGAGCAGTACTTC.

The rearrangement uses TRBV7-8 and TRBJ1-6, with D unclear. Trimming took 2 bases from V and 8 from J, leaving 10 bases between them. Germline CDR1 SGHVS, CDR2 FQNEAQ. The CDR3 length is 14 residues. The CDR3: CASSLMPRDSPLHF. DNA of the CDR3: TGTGCCAGCAGCTTAATGCCCCGGGATTCACCCCTCCACTTT.

The chain is built from TRBV14 and TRBJ1-2; D perhaps matches TRBD1 (5 bases). The germline CDR1 and CDR2 sequences are SGHDN and FVKESK. The CDR3 runs to 12 residues. Trimming shortened V by 3 bases and J by 5 bases, and 7 bases separated the two germline ends. Written as DNA, the CDR3 is TGTGCCAGCAGCCAGACAGCGTATGGCTACACCTTC. Protein: CASSQTAYGYTF.

The rearrangement uses TRBV19 and TRBJ1-5; tentatively, D is TRBD1 (5 bases). Germline V gene data show CDR1 as LNHDA and CDR2 as SQIVND (reference sequence). With 7 bases removed from V and 4 bases from J, the gap between germline ends came to 14 bases. The CDR3 sequence is 14 residues long. The CDR3: CASTLGGMNQPQHF. In DNA, the CDR3 is TGTGCCAGTACCCTGGGGGGGATGAATCAGCCCCAGCATTTT.

Concerning this clone: Mismatch with germline at one junction end may stem from a read error. The chain employs TRBV7-7 and TRBJ2-7; 7 bases map to TRBD2. The CDR3 consists of 15 residues. Looked up from germline, CDR1 is SSHAT and CDR2 is FNYEAQ (reference sequence). In nucleotides, the CDR3 is TGTGCTAGCAGCTTGGGGCGGGAGAGTGGTTACGAGCAGTACTTC. Translating gives CASSLGRESGYEQYF.

The chain uses TRBV7-3 and TRBJ1-6; 9 bases align to TRBD1. CDR1 and CDR2 from the germline V gene are SGHTA and FQGTGA. Losses at the gene ends were 2 bases for V and 9 bases for J; bases not matched to a gene: 8. CDR3 length equals 16 residues. This CDR3 reads CASSLWGQGGGSPLHF. CDR3 nucleotides: TGTGCCAGCAGCTTATGGGGACAGGGAGGAGGTTCACCCCTCCACTTT.

The CDR3 protein is CASSFRQGAGELFF. CDR3 sequence (DNA): TGCGCCAGCAGCTTCAGACAGGGGGCCGGGGAGCTGTTTTTT. The J gene is TRBJ2-2, the V gene TRBV5-1, with 9 bases that match TRBD1. The CDR3 is 14 residues long. J was trimmed by 6 bases and V by 2 bases; bases with no gene match: 2. Germline V gene data show CDR1 as SGHRS and CDR2 as YFSETQ.

The V call is TRBV4-3, the J call TRBJ2-7; possible D gene TRBD2, 5 bases. This CDR3 has 14 amino acids. V dropped 1 base and J dropped 2 bases, with 9 bases sitting between them. Germline V gene lookup returns CDR1 LGHNA and CDR2 YSLEER. DNA of the CDR3: TGCGCCAGCAGCCAAGGGGTTAGCGCCTACGAGCAGTACTTC. Protein sequence: CASSQGVSAYEQYF.

The gene calls are TRBV6-2 or TRBV6-3 and TRBJ2-5; 11 nucleotides agree with TRBD2. Germline-derived CDR1 and CDR2 are MNHEY and SVGEGT. Trimming removed 6 bases from V and 5 bases from J; junction bases left unmatched: 11. This CDR3 region has 16 residues. CDR3 nucleotides: TGTGCCAGCAGCCAACGCGGACTAGCGGGCCGGGAGACCCAGTACTTC. It yields the protein CASSQRGLAGRETQYF.

The genes are TRBV5-6 and TRBJ2-5; no definite D call. This CDR3 comprises 14 residues. Between the trimmed V and J ends, which lost 2 bases and 5 bases, there was a span of 13 bases. Germline V CDR1 and CDR2: SGHDT, YYEEEE. The CDR3 coding sequence is TGTGCCAGCAGCTTATTGGTAGCTTGGGAGACCCAGTACTTC. This encodes CASSLLVAWETQYF.